This T cell receptor beta chain is drawn from a study of blood T cell repertoires in COVID-19. The wider study: T cells, B-cell-depleted T cells, or PBMCs supplied cDNA or gDNA.

Germline V gene lookup returns CDR1 SGHRS and CDR2 YFSETQ. V shed 4 bases and J 1 base; nucleotides not matched to a gene: 5. The CDR3 has 16 amino acids. TCRdb's table, derived via immunoSEQ multiplex PCR, lists solely in-frame clones and lacks some. The table lists some 190,000 clones, roughly 89% of them singletons. This TCR derives from a woman between 35 and 50 years old with acute COVID-19. The genes are TRBV5-1 and TRBJ2-1; 10 bases fit TRBD2. The specimen sequenced was PBMCs or T cells enriched from blood (not recorded which). In nucleotides, the CDR3 is TGCGCCAGCAGCCCTCAAGCGGGGGGGTCCTACAATGAGCAGTTCTTC. Its translation: CASSPQAGGSYNEQFF.